A single T cell receptor (beta chain) is shown here with its context. Its target is unknown. The record originates from a study of blood T cells in healthy people across ages. Overall study findings and caveats: In older individuals, TCR beta diversity per million T cells was lower, falling roughly linearly with age. Diversity figures derived from one million T cells were judged to underestimate the true value.

Trimming stripped 1 base from V and 6 bases from J, with 6 bases between. The CDR3 contains 11 residues. The germline gives CDR1 SQVTM, CDR2 ANQGSEA. A second PCR, run for about 7 to 11 cycles, used a sample-barcoded 5' primer plus a J-beta primer mix. TCRdb recomputed calls from the 5' RACE reads with MiXCR, one row per CDR3 protein. The repertoire has some 1.4 million distinct CDR3 sequences, roughly 45% of them found once; the top ten carry 7% to 9%. The chain links TRBV29-1 to TRBJ1-2; D unresolved. The TCR was taken from a young woman in good health. The sample taken for sequencing was blood. The CDR3 loop reads CSVEGEDGYTF. For the CDR3, the DNA is TGCAGCGTTGAAGGAGAGGATGGCTACACCTTC.